The clone carrying this T cell receptor (beta chain) was seen only a few times. Drawing of peripheral blood yielded about 10 milliliters from each donor. At least 5.5 micrograms of total RNA were extracted per sample. For the second PCR, which ran for roughly 6 to 12 cycles, a sample-barcoded 5' primer and a J-beta primer mix were used. MiXCR was run by TCRdb on the 5' RACE reads, yielding one entry per CDR3 protein. The sample holds about 640,000 distinct CDR3 sequences, around three fifths seen once. The CDR3 contains 13 residues. V lost 4 bases to trimming and J lost 6 bases; unmatched junction nucleotides: 5. Germline loops: CDR1 LGHDT, CDR2 YNNKEL (reference sequence). The data were taken from a study of blood T cells in healthy people across ages.

This rearrangement joins TRBV3-1 to TRBJ2-5; 7 bases map to TRBD1. Material: blood. This clonotype originated in a man aged 60 to 75 in good health. The CDR3 reads CASSPGQLKTQYF. DNA for the CDR3: TGTGCCAGCAGCCCGGGACAGTTAAAGACCCAGTACTTC.